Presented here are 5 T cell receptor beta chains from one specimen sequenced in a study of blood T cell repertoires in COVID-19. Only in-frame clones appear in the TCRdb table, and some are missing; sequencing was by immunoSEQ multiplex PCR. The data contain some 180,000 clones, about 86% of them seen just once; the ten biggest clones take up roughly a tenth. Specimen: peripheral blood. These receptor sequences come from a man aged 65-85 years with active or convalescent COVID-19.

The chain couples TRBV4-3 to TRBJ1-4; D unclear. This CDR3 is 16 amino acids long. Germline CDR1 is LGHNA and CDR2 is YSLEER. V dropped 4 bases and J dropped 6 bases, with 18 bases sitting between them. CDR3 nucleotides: TGCGCCAGCAGCCGGAAGCAGAGGGCGGGCGATGAAAAACTGTTTTTT. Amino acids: CASSRKQRAGDEKLFF.

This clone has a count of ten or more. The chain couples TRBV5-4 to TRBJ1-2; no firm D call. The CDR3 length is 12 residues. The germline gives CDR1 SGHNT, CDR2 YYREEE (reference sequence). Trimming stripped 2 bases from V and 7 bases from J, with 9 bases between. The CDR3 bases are TGTGCCAGCAGCTTAGTCGAGATTGGCTACACCTTC. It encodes CASSLVEIGYTF.

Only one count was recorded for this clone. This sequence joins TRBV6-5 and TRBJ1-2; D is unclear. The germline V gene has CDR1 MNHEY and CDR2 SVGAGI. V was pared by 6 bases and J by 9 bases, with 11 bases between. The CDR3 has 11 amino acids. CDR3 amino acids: CASRGSRSYTF. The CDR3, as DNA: TGTGCCAGCAGAGGATCTAGGAGCTACACCTTC.

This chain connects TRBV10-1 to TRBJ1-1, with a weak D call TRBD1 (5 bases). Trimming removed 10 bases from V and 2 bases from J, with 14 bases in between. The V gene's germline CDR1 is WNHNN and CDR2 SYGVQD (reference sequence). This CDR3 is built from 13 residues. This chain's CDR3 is CATQRGENTEAFF. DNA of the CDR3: TGCGCCACCCAAAGGGGCGAAAACACTGAAGCTTTCTTT.

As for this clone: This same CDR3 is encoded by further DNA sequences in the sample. The CDR3 region is CASSQDKHRTYEQYF. In DNA, the CDR3 is TGCGCCAGCAGCCAAGATAAACACCGAACCTACGAGCAGTACTTC. V and J are TRBV4-3 and TRBJ2-7; D gene unclear. Deletions cut 0 bases from V and 2 bases from J, with 11 bases between. CDR3 length: 15 residues. CDR1 is LGHNA and CDR2 is YSLEER in the germline V gene.